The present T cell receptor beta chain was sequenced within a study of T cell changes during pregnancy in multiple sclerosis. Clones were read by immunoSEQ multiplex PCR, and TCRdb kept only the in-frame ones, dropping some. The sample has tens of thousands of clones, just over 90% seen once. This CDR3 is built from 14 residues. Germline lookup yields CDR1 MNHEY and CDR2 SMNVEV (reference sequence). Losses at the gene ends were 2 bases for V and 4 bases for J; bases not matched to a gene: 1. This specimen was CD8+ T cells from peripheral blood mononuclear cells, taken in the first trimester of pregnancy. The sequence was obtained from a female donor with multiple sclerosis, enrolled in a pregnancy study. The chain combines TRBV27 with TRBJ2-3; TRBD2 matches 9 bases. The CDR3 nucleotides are TGTGCCAGCAGTTTAGCGGGAGGGGCAGATACGCAGTATTTT. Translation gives CASSLAGGADTQYF.